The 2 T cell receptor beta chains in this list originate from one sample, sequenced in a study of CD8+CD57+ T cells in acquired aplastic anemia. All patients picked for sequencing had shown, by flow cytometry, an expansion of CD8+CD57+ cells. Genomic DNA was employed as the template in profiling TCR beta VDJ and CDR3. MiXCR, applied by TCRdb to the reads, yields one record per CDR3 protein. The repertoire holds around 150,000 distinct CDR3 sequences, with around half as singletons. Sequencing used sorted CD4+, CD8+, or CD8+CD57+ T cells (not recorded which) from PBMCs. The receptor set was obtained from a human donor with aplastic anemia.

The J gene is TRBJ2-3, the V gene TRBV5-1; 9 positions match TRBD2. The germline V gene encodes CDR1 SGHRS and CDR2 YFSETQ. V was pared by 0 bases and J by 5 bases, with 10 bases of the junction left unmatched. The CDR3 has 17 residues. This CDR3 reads CASSLAYLGGGEDTQYF. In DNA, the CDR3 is TGCGCCAGCAGCTTGGCGTATCTAGGCGGGGGGGAAGATACGCAGTATTTT.

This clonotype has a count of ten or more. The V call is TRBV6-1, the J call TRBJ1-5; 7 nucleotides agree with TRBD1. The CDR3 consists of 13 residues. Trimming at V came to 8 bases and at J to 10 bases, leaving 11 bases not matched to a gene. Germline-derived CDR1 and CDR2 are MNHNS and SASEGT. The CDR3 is CASLDRADGPQHF. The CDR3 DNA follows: TGTGCCAGCCTTGACAGGGCCGACGGCCCCCAGCATTTT.